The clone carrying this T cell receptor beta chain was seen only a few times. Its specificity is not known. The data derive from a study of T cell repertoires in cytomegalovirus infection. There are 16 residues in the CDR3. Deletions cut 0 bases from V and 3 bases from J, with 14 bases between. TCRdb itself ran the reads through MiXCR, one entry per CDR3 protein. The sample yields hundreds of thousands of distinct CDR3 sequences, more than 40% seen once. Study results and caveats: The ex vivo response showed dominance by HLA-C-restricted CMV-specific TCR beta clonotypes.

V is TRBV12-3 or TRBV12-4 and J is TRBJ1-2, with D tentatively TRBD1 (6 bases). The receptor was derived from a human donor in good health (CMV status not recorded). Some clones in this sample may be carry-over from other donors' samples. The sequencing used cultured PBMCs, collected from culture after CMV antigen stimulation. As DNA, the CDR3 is TGTGCCAGCAGTTTAGCCCCTCGGGGGGCGGACTATGGCTACACCTTC. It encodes CASSLAPRGADYGYTF.